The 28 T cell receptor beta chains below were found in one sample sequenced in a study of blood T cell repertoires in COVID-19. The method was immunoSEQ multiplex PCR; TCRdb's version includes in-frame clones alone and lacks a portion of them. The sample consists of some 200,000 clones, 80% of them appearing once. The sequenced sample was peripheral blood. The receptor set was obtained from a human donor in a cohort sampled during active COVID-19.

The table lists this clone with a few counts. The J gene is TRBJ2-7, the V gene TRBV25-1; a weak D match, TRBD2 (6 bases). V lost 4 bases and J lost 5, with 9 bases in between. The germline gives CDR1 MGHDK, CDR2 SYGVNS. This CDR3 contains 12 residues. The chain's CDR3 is CASSGTSHEQYF. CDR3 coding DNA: TGTGCCAGCAGTGGAACTAGCCACGAGCAGTACTTC.

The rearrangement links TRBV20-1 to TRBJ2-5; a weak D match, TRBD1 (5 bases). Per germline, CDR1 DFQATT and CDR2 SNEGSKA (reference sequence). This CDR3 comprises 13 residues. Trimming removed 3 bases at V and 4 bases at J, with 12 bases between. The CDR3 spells CSASSRTRETQYF. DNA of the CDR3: TGCAGTGCTAGTTCCAGGACAAGAGAGACCCAGTACTTC.

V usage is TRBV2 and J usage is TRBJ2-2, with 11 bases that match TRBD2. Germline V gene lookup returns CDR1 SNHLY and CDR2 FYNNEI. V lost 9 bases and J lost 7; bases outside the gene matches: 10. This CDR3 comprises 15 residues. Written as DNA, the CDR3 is TGTGCCAGGCAGACTAGCGGGGCCCCTAACGGGGAGCTGTTTTTT. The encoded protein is CARQTSGAPNGELFF.

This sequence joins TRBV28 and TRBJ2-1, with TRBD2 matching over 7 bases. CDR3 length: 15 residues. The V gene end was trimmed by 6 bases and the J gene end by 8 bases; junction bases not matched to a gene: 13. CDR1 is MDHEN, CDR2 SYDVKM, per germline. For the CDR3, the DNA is TGTGCCAGCAGAGAGGGACTAACGGGTGGTGATGAGCAGTTCTTC. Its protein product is CASREGLTGGDEQFF.

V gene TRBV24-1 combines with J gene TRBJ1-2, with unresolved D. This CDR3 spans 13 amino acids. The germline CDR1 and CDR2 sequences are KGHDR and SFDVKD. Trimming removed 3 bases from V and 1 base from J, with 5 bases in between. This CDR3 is CATSDPVNYGYTF. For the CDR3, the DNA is TGTGCCACCAGTGATCCGGTTAACTATGGCTACACCTTC.

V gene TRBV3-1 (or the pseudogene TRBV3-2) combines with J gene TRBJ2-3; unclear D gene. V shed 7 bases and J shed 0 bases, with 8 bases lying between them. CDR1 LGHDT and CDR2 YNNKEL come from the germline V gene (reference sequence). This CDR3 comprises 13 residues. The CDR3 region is CASTHRSTDTQYF. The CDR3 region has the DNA TGTGCCAGCACTCACAGAAGCACAGATACGCAGTATTTT.

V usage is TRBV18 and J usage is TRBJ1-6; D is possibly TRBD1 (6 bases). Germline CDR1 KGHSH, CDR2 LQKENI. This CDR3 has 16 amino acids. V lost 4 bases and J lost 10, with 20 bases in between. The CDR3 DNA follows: TGTGCCAGCTCACGTCCCCAGCAGGGGACGAGGTCACCCCTCCACTTT. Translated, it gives CASSRPQQGTRSPLHF.

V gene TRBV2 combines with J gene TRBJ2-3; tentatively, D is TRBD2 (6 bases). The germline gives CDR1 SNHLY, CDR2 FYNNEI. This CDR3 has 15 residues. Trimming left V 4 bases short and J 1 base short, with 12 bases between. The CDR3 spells CASSVGGIGTDTQYF. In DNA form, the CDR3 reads TGTGCCAGCAGTGTCGGGGGAATCGGCACAGATACGCAGTATTTT.

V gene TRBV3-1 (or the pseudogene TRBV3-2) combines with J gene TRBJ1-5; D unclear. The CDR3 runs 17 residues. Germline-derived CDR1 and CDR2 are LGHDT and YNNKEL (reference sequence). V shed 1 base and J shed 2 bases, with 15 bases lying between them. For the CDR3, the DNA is TGTGCCAGCAGCCAAGGCGTTGGGTACGGGGGCAATCAGCCCCAGCATTTT. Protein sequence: CASSQGVGYGGNQPQHF.

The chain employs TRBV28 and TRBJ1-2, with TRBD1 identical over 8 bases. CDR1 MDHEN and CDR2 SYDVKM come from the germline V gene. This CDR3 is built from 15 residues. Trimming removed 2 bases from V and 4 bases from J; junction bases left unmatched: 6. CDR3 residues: CASSLGVQGGYGYTF. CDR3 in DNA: TGTGCCAGCAGTTTAGGGGTACAGGGGGGCTATGGCTACACCTTC.

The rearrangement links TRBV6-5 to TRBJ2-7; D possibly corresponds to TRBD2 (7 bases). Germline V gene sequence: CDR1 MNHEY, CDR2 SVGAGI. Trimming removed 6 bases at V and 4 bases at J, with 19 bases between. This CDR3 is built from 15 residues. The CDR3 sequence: CASRPGGGGGYEQYF. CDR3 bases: TGTGCCAGCAGGCCGGGCGGGGGCGGAGGGTACGAGCAGTACTTC.

The CDR3 is CASSTRDRGANEKLFF. In DNA form, the CDR3 reads TGTGCCAGCAGTACCAGGGACAGGGGGGCTAATGAAAAACTGTTTTTT. The chain joins TRBV28 to TRBJ1-4; 11 bases agree with TRBD1. Germline CDR1 reads MDHEN; CDR2 reads SYDVKM. Trimming cost V 5 bases and J 3 bases; bases outside gene matches: 5. The CDR3 has 16 amino acids. Full variable domain (outside the CDR3, taken from reference TRBV28 and TRBJ1-4): DVKVTQSSRYLVKRTGEKVFLECVQDMDHENMFWYRQDPGLGLRLIYFSYDVKMKEKGDIPEGYSVSREKKERFSLILESASTNQTSMYLCASSTRDRGANEKLFFGSGTQLSVL.

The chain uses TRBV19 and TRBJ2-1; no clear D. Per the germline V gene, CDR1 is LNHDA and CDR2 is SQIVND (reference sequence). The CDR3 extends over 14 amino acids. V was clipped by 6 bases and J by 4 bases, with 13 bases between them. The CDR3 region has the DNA TGTGCCAGTAGACCGCCTGACTCTTACAATGAGCAGTTCTTC. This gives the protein CASRPPDSYNEQFF.

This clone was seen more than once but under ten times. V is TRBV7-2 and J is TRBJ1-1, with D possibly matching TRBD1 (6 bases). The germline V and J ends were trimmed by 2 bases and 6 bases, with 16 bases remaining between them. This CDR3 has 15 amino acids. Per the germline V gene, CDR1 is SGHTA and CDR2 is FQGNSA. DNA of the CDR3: TGTGCCAGCAGCTTAAGGTCAGGGGAGGGACCTGAAGCTTTCTTT. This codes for CASSLRSGEGPEAFF.

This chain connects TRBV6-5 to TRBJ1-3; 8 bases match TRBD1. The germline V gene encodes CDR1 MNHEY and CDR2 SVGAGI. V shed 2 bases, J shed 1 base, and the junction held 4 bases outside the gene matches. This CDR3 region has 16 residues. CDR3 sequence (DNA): TGTGCCAGCAGTTACGGACAGGGAGGATCTGGAAACACCATATATTTT. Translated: CASSYGQGGSGNTIYF.

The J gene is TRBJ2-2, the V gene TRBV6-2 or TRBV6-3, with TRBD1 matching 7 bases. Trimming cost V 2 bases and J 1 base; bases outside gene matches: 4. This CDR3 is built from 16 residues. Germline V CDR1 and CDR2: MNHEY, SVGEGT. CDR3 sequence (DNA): TGTGCCAGCAGTTACAGGAGGACAGGGAACACCGGGGAGCTGTTTTTT. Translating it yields CASSYRRTGNTGELFF.

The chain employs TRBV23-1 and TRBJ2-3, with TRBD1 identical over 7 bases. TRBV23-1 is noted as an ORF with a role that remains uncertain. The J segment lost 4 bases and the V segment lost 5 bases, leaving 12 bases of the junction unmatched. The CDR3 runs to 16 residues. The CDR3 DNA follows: TGCGCCAGCAGTGTAAGACAGGGTTTTAGTCCAGATACGCAGTATTTT. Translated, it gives CASSVRQGFSPDTQYF.

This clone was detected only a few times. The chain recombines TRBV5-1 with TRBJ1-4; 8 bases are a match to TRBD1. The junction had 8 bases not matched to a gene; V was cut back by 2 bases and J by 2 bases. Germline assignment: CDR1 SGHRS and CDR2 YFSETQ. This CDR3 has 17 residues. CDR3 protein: CASSFRTGRRTNEKLFF. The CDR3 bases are TGCGCCAGCAGCTTCCGGACAGGGCGGAGGACTAATGAAAAACTGTTTTTT.

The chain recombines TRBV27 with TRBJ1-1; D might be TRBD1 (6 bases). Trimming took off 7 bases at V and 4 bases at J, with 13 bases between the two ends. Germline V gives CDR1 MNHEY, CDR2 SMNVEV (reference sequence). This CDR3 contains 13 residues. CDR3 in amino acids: CASIGGAGTEAFF. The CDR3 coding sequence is TGTGCCAGCATAGGGGGGGCCGGCACTGAAGCTTTCTTT.

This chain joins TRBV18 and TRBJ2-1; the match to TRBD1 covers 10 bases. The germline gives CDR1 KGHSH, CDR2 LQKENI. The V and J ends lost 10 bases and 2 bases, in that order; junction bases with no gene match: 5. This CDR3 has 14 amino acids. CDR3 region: CATSGTGAYNEQFF. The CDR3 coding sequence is TGTGCCACCTCCGGGACAGGGGCCTACAATGAGCAGTTCTTC.

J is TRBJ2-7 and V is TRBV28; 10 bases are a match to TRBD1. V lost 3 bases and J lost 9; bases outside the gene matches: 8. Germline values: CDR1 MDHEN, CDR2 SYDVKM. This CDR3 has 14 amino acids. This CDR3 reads CASSFGTGARGQYF. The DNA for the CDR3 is TGTGCCAGCAGTTTTGGGACAGGGGCCAGGGGGCAGTACTTC.

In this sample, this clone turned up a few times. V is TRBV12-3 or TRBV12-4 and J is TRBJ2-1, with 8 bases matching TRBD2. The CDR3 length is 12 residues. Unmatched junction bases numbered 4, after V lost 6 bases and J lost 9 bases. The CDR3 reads CASSGLAREQFF. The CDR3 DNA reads TGTGCCAGCAGCGGACTAGCACGTGAGCAGTTCTTC.

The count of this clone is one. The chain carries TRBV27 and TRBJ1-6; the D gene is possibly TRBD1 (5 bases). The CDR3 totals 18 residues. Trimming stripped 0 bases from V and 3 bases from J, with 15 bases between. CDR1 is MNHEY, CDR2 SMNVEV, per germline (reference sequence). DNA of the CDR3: TGTGCCAGCAGTTTATCGATGACAGACCGCTTCTATAATTCACCCCTCCACTTT. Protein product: CASSLSMTDRFYNSPLHF.

In DNA form, the CDR3 reads TGCAGCGTTGAAGCCGGGAGCAGGGGGGACTATGGCTACACCTTC. Amino acids: CSVEAGSRGDYGYTF. V is TRBV29-1 and J is TRBJ1-2; the match to TRBD1 covers 7 bases. This CDR3 region has 15 residues. Germline values: CDR1 SQVTM, CDR2 ANQGSEA. V shed 1 base, J shed 3 bases, and the junction held 8 bases outside the gene matches.

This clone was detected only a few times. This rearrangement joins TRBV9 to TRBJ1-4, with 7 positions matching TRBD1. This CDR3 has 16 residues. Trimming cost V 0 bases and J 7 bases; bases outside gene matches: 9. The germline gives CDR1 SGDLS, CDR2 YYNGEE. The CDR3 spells CASSVEGGQWGEKLFF. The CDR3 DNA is TGTGCCAGCAGCGTAGAAGGGGGACAGTGGGGTGAAAAACTGTTTTTT.

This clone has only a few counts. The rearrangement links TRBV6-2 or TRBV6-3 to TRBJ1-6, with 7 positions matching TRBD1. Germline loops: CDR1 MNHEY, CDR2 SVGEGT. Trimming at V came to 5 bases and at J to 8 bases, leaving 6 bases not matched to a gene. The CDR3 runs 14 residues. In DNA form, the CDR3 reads TGTGCCAGCAGTACTCAGGGGGGTTATTCACCCCTCCACTTT. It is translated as CASSTQGGYSPLHF.

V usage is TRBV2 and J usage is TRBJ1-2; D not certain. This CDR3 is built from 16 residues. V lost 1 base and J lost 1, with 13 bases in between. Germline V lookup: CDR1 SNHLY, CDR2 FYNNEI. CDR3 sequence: CASSEGPGKVNYGYTF. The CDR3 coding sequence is TGTGCCAGCAGTGAAGGGCCCGGGAAGGTTAACTATGGCTACACCTTC.

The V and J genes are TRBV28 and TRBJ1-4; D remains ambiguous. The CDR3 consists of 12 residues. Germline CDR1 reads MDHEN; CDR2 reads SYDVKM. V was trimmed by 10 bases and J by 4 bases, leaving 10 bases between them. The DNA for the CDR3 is TGTGCCACCATGGGGAGTAATGAAAAACTGTTTTTT. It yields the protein CATMGSNEKLFF.